These 11 T cell receptor beta chains were all obtained from the same sample, sequenced in a study of a mutant IDH1 vaccine in newly diagnosed glioma. As for time point: week 35, safety follow-up. Doses consisted of 300 ug of mutant IDH1 20-mer peptide each, paired with topical imiquimod. These receptors lack a known antigen. Measured with immunoSEQ multiplex PCR; TCRdb has only the in-frame clones, and not every one. This sample yields roughly 60,000 clones, of which roughly 76% are seen a single time; 5% to 6.5% belongs to the top ten. The sequenced sample was PBMCs, obtained from a glioma patient whose treatment included an IDH1 peptide vaccine. The receptor source for this set is a man aged 40-50 years with glioma.

The V gene is TRBV5-1, the J gene TRBJ2-5, with TRBD2 matching 16 bases. The junction had 8 bases not matched to a gene; V was cut back by 4 bases and J by 5 bases. The CDR3 runs 17 residues. Germline CDR1 and CDR2: SGHRS and YFSETQ. The CDR3 sequence: CASSQGTSGGAKETQYF. The CDR3 DNA reads as TGCGCCAGCAGCCAGGGGACTAGCGGGGGGGCGAAGGAGACCCAGTACTTC.

This clone has just one count. The rearrangement uses TRBV6-4 and TRBJ2-6; no clear D gene. Germline loops: CDR1 MRHNA, CDR2 SNTAGT. V lost 4 bases to trimming and J lost 1 base, with 8 bases between them. The CDR3 contains 15 residues. Here the CDR3 DNA reads TGTGCCAGCAGTGCTCTGGGATCTGGGGCCAACGTCCTGACTTTC. Protein product: CASSALGSGANVLTF.

CDR3 in amino acids: CSVAGQITEAFF. The CDR3 DNA reads as TGCAGCGTCGCGGGACAGATAACTGAAGCTTTCTTT. The rearrangement joins TRBV29-1 to TRBJ1-1; 7 bases are a match to TRBD1. J lost 5 bases, V lost 6 bases, and 6 bases had no gene match. The CDR3 has 12 residues. Germline CDR1 and CDR2: SQVTM and ANQGSEA.

The gene calls are TRBV19 and TRBJ1-5, with D hard to call. The germline V gene encodes CDR1 LNHDA and CDR2 SQIVND (reference sequence). Trimming shortened V by 7 bases and J by 4 bases, and 20 bases separated the two germline ends. The CDR3 has 16 amino acids. The DNA for the CDR3 is TGTGCCAGTAAGGCCCTCCATTACGCGGGTAATCAGCCCCAGCATTTT. The encoded protein is CASKALHYAGNQPQHF.

The J gene is TRBJ1-2, the V gene TRBV27; D possibly corresponds to TRBD1 (5 bases). Germline V gene lookup returns CDR1 MNHEY and CDR2 SMNVEV (reference sequence). The V end was cut by 2 bases, the J end by 5 bases, with 21 bases between. There are 17 residues in the CDR3. CDR3 residues: CASSLRLGKRQNYGYTF. The CDR3 DNA sequence: TGTGCCAGCAGTTTAAGGTTGGGGAAGAGACAGAATTATGGCTACACCTTC.

The rearrangement joins TRBV5-5 to TRBJ2-1; the match to TRBD2 covers 10 bases. J gave up 7 bases and V 4 bases, and 14 bases lay outside the gene matches. Germline V gives CDR1 SGHKS, CDR2 YYEKEE (reference sequence). This CDR3 is built from 17 residues. CDR3 sequence reads: CASSTRLTSGTGNEQFF. The CDR3 nucleotides are TGTGCCAGCAGCACACGTCTTACTAGCGGGACGGGGAATGAGCAGTTCTTC. The complete variable domain, with remaining parts taken from reference TRBV5-5 and TRBJ2-1, reads DAGVTQSPTHLIKTRGQQVTLRCSPISGHKSVSWYQQVLGQGPQFIFQYYEKEERGRGNFPDRFSARQFPNYSSELNVNALLLGDSALYLCASSTRLTSGTGNEQFFGPGTRLTVL.

The CDR3 spells CASSLRGPAGETQYF. The CDR3 DNA sequence: TGTGCCAGCAGCTTACGAGGCCCGGCGGGGGAGACCCAGTACTTC. The rearrangement joins TRBV5-4 to TRBJ2-5; D is possibly TRBD2 (6 bases). Germline V CDR1 and CDR2: SGHNT, YYREEE (reference sequence). V was clipped by 2 bases and J by 5 bases, with 16 bases between them. This CDR3 has 15 amino acids. Filled out from reference TRBV5-4 and TRBJ2-5, the complete variable domain reads ETGVTQSPTHLIKTRGQQVTLRCSSQSGHNTVSWYQQALGQGPQFIFQYYREEENGRGNFPPRFSGLQFPNYSSELNVNALELDDSALYLCASSLRGPAGETQYFGPGTRLLVL.

J is TRBJ2-1 and V is TRBV10-3; D remains unclear. CDR3 length equals 12 residues. V was cut by 3 bases and J by 9 bases, with 9 bases left in between. Germline values: CDR1 ENHRY, CDR2 SYGVKD. CDR3 coding DNA: TGTGCCATCAGTGACGGCACTCTTGAGCAGTTCTTC. Translated: CAISDGTLEQFF.

The genes are TRBV6-1 and TRBJ1-4; D not resolved. V was shortened by 4 bases and J by 1 base, with 13 bases between the two germline ends. The CDR3 is 16 residues long. CDR1 and CDR2 (germline): MNHNS, SASEGT. The CDR3 reads CASSAFGRLTNEKLFF. CDR3 sequence (DNA): TGTGCCAGCAGTGCCTTCGGACGGCTAACTAATGAAAAACTGTTTTTT.

This chain uses TRBV4-2 with TRBJ2-5, with 16 positions matching TRBD2. The CDR3 totals 18 residues. Germline trimming cut 1 base from V and 5 bases from J; bases unmatched to any gene: 7. Germline lookup yields CDR1 LGHNA and CDR2 YNFKEQ. The CDR3, as DNA: TGTGCCAGCAGCCAAGCCGGGACTAGCGGGGGGGCCGGGGAGACCCAGTACTTC. Amino acid sequence: CASSQAGTSGGAGETQYF.

This chain joins TRBV5-1 and TRBJ1-4; 8 nucleotides match TRBD1. Losses at the gene ends were 4 bases for V and 8 bases for J; bases not matched to a gene: 7. CDR1 SGHRS and CDR2 YFSETQ come from the germline V gene. The CDR3 extends over 14 amino acids. The CDR3 DNA is TGCGCCAGCAGCATGCAGGGGGCAGGGGAAAAACTGTTTTTT. Its protein product is CASSMQGAGEKLFF.